The subject of this entry is one T cell receptor (beta chain). The record originates from a study of Ad26.COV2.S vaccination and SARS-CoV-2 variants. This CDR3 region has 13 residues. CDR1 is PRHDT, CDR2 FYEKMQ, per germline (reference sequence). Deletions cut 3 bases from V and 9 bases from J, with 12 bases between. As for treatment: 15 to 20 received Ad26.COV2.S at low or high dose, single or two shots; several received placebo; per-sample allocation not given. Sampling happened 63 days after the first vaccine or placebo injection. The data were produced by immunoSEQ multiplex PCR, yet TCRdb's version contains in-frame clones alone and is incomplete. Of around 300,000 clones listed, under 90% were seen once; the top ten hold 5.5%.

V and J are TRBV13 and TRBJ2-1; D is undetermined. The origin of this receptor is a person aged 18 to 59 who received the Ad26.COV2.S COVID-19 vaccine or a placebo. The sequenced sample was peripheral blood, obtained in a trial of Ad26.COV2.S vaccine versus placebo. As DNA, the CDR3 is TGTGCCAGCAGCTTCTATTTGGGCGGTGAGCAGTTCTTC. Residues: CASSFYLGGEQFF.